These T cell receptor beta chains were read from a single sample in a study of cytomegalovirus exposure and HLA in healthy donors. Produced via immunoSEQ multiplex PCR; TCRdb's table is partial and in-frame only. The data contain 55,000 to 80,000 clones, approximately 96% of them singletons. Sequenced material: PBMCs. The receptors were sampled from a man between 18 and 35 years old in good health and CMV-seropositive. The CDR3 runs from the conserved cysteine through the conserved F or W. D genes are given only for firm matches. Clone size is shown for a subset of rows, as once, few, many or a class of expanded clone.

j_call,clone_size,d_call,cdr3_length,v_call,cdr3_aa,cdr3_nt
TRBJ1-5,.,.,14,TRBV2,CASSEFGGNQPQHF,TGTGCCAGCAGTGAATTCGGGGGTAATCAGCCCCAGCATTTT
TRBJ1-4,.,.,13,TRBV11-3,CASSRGATEKLFF,TGTGCCAGCAGCCGGGGGGCCACGGAAAAACTGTTTTTT
TRBJ2-7,.,.,14,TRBV28,CASSSPDWKYEQYF,TGTGCCAGCAGTTCCCCGGACTGGAAATACGAGCAGTACTTC
TRBJ2-5,once,TRBD2,16,TRBV13,CASSLPLAGVQETQYF,TGTGCCAGCAGCTTACCCCTAGCGGGGGTTCAAGAGACCCAGTACTTC
TRBJ1-2,.,TRBD1,14,TRBV4-1,CASSHGTGNYGYTF,TGCGCCAGCAGCCACGGGACAGGGAACTATGGCTACACCTTC
TRBJ2-1,.,.,15,TRBV12-5,CASGLGLGGIGEQFF,TGTGCTAGTGGTTTAGGGCTAGGGGGTATCGGTGAGCAGTTCTTC
TRBJ2-7,.,.,11,TRBV2,CASSPTYEQYF,TGTGCCAGCAGCCCAACCTACGAGCAGTACTTC
TRBJ1-1,.,.,14,TRBV6-5,CASALSEGNTEAFF,TGTGCCAGCGCCCTCTCGGAGGGGAACACTGAAGCTTTCTTT
TRBJ2-1,.,TRBD1,15,TRBV7-3,CASSSTGGHYNEQFF,TGTGCCAGCAGCTCTACAGGGGGGCATTACAATGAGCAGTTCTTC
TRBJ1-6,.,TRBD1,18,TRBV27,CASSPIRDRGLGRSPLHF,TGTGCCAGCAGTCCAATCCGGGACAGGGGCTTGGGGAGATCACCCCTCCACTTT
TRBJ2-3,.,TRBD2,13,TRBV10-3,CAIWAGAGDTQYF,TGTGCCATCTGGGCGGGAGCGGGAGATACGCAGTATTTT
TRBJ1-5,.,TRBD1,15,TRBV6-1,CASSEGQGLNQPQHF,TGTGCCAGCAGTGAAGGACAGGGTCTAAATCAGCCCCAGCATTTT
TRBJ2-1,.,.,15,TRBV5-1,CASSLGWGDDNEQFF,TGCGCCAGCAGCTTGGGATGGGGAGACGACAATGAGCAGTTCTTC
TRBJ2-7,.,TRBD1,13,TRBV10-3,CATTDRVNDEQYF,TGTGCCACCACCGACAGGGTAAACGACGAGCAGTACTTC
TRBJ2-7,.,.,15,TRBV7-9,CASSLADGGSYEQYF,TGTGCCAGCAGCTTAGCTGACGGGGGTTCCTACGAGCAGTACTTC
TRBJ2-3,.,.,15,TRBV5-1,CASSQNAGFTDTQYF,TGCGCCAGCAGCCAAAACGCGGGCTTCACAGATACGCAGTATTTT
TRBJ2-7,few,TRBD1,19,TRBV7-8,CASSKFLTAGTGNSYEQYF,TGTGCCAGCAGCAAATTTCTAACCGCCGGGACAGGGAACTCCTACGAGCAGTACTTC
TRBJ2-1,once,TRBD2,17,TRBV9,CASSAPSGTSGTYEQFF,TGTGCCAGCAGCGCCCCCTCCGGGACTAGCGGGACATATGAGCAGTTCTTC
TRBJ2-1,.,TRBD2,16,TRBV7-2,CASSLTRGSSYNEQFF,TGTGCCAGCAGCCTAACGCGGGGGAGCTCCTACAATGAGCAGTTCTTC
TRBJ2-7,.,.,15,TRBV7-2,CASSPLPLSSYEQYF,TGTGCCAGCAGCCCCCTCCCGCTCAGCTCCTACGAGCAGTACTTC
TRBJ2-7,.,.,13,TRBV4-1,CASSKQVSYEQYF,TGCGCCAGCAGCAAGCAGGTGTCGTACGAGCAGTACTTC
TRBJ1-2,.,.,16,TRBV4-2,CASSQSPGGEGYGYTF,TGTGCCAGCAGCCAATCCCCGGGAGGTGAGGGCTATGGCTACACCTTC
TRBJ1-6,.,TRBD1,15,TRBV5-4,CASSFRQGINSPLHF,TGTGCCAGCAGCTTCCGACAGGGAATCAATTCACCCCTCCACTTT